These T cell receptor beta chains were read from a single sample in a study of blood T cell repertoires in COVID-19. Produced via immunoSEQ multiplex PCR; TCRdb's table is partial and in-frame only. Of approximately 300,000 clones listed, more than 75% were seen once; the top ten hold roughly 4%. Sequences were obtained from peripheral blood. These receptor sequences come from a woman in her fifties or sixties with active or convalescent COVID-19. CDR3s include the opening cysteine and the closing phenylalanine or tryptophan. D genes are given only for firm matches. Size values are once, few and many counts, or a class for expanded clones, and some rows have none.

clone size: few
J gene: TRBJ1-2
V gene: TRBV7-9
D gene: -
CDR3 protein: CASSYRDYGYTF
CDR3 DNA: TGTGCCAGCAGCTACCGGGACTATGGCTACACCTTC

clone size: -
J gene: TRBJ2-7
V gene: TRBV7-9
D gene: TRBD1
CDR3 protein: CASSLTPGQYYEQYF
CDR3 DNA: TGTGCCAGCAGCTTAACTCCGGGACAGTACTACGAGCAGTACTTC

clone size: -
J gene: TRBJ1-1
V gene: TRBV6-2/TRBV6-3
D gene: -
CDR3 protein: CASSYGQITEAFF
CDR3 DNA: TGTGCCAGCAGTTACGGACAGATCACTGAAGCTTTCTTT

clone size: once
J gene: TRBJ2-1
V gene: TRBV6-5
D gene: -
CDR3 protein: CASSLLGSSYNEQFF
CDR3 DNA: TGTGCCAGCAGTTTGTTGGGGAGCTCCTACAATGAGCAGTTCTTC

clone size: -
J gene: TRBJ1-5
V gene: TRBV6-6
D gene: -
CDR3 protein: CASSYPGTSTQPQHF
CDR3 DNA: TGTGCCAGCAGTTACCCTGGGACATCGACTCAGCCCCAGCATTTT

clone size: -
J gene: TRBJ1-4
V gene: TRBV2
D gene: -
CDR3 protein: CASSEAWWGGPDEKLFF
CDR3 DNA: TGTGCCAGCAGTGAAGCGTGGTGGGGGGGGCCGGATGAAAAACTGTTTTTT

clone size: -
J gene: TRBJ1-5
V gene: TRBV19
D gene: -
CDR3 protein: CATTDGTGSIQPQHF
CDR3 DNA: TGTGCCACAACTGACGGGACTGGGTCAATTCAACCCCAGCATTTT

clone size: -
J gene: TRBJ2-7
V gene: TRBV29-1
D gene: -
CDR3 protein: CSAFQGYEQYF
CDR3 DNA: TGCAGCGCATTCCAGGGGTACGAGCAGTACTTC

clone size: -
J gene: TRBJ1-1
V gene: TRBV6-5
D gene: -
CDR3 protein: CASRPRLDEAFF
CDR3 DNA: TGTGCCAGCAGGCCGAGACTTGATGAAGCTTTCTTT

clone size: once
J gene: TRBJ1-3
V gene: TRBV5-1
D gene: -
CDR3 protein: CASQPTAASGNTIYF
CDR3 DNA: TGCGCCAGCCAGCCGACAGCAGCCTCTGGAAACACCATATATTTT

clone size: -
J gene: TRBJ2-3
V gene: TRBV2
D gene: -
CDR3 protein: CASTEYGQRRDTQYF
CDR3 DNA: TGTGCCAGCACCGAATACGGACAGCGACGGGATACGCAGTATTTT

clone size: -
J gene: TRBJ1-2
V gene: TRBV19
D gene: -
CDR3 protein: CASSMEGNYGYTF
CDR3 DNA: TGTGCCAGTAGTATGGAGGGAAACTATGGCTACACCTTC

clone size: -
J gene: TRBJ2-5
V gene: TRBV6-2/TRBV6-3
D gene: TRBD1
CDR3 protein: CASSYSRTGGMETQYF
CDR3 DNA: TGTGCCAGCAGTTACTCTCGGACAGGGGGCATGGAGACCCAGTACTTC

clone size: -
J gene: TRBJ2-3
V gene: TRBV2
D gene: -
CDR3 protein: CASSLTDTQYF
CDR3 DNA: TGTGCCAGCAGTCTCACAGATACGCAGTATTTT

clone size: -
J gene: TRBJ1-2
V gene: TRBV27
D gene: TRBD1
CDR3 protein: CASSRDRGVLNGYTF
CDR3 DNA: TGTGCCAGCAGCCGGGACAGGGGGGTTCTAAATGGCTACACCTTC